This TCR beta chain is drawn from a study of shared clonotypes between healthy human individuals. Trimming cost V 4 bases and J 1 base, with 7 bases left between them. Germline V gene data show CDR1 as SNHLY and CDR2 as FYNNEI. The CDR3 has 13 amino acids. TCRdb keeps only in-frame clones here, not all; method: immunoSEQ multiplex PCR. The sample shows about 340,000 clones, around 79% of them seen only once. Adults of Caucasian background living in Nashville, Tennessee made up all donors. To note about this clone: The antigen is not known. The identical CDR3 is also encoded by other nucleotide sequences in the sample.

Findings and limits, study-wide: Genetic and exposure-history diversity was limited by the few donors. Expectations were that clonotype sharing among donors would be affected by sequencing depth.

The origin of this receptor is a man aged 25 to 45 in good health. The chain uses TRBV2 and TRBJ2-5; no reliable D call. Sequencing was carried out using memory CD4+ T cells sorted from blood. Subset noted: CD45RA-negative fraction. CDR3 nucleotides: TGTGCCAGCAGTGTCGGGCCCCAAGAGACCCAGTACTTC. Its translation is CASSVGPQETQYF.